This TCR beta chain was captured by sequencing in a study of T-cell reconstitution after alpha-beta-depleted transplantation in children. The CDR3 runs to 14 residues. Germline CDR1 and CDR2: SGHTA and FQGNSA. Trimming cost V 1 base and J 11 bases, with 16 bases left between them. Unique molecular identifiers were used to barcode this TCRbeta library. MiXCR was run by TCRdb on the PCR reads, yielding one entry per CDR3 protein. Of about 120,000 distinct CDR3 sequences in the sample, about a tenth were seen once. This sequence was found in a human donor who donated a stem cell graft to a child with acute lymphoblastic leukemia. The sample here was PBMCs from the stem cell graft donor, taken from the stem cell graft. The V gene is TRBV7-2, the J gene TRBJ2-3, with D possibly TRBD1 on 5 matching bases. CDR3 protein: CASSLEGLGVGQYF. For the CDR3, the DNA is TGTGCCAGCAGCTTAGAAGGTTTAGGGGTCGGGCAGTATTTT.